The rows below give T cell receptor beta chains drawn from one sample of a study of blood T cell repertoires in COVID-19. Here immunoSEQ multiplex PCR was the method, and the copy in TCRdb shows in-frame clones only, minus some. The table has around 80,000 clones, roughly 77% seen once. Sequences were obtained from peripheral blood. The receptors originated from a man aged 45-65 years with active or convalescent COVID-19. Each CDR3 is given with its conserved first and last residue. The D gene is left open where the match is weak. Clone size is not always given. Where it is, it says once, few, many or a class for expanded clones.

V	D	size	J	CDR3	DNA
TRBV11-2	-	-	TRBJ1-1	CASSTSGLTAFF	TGTGCCAGCAGCACGTCAGGGCTTACGGCTTTCTTT
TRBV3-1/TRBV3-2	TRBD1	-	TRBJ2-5	CASSPQGEETQYF	TGTGCCAGCAGCCCGCAGGGGGAAGAGACCCAGTACTTC
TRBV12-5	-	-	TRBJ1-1	CASGEPQGGTEAFF	TGTGCTAGTGGGGAGCCCCAGGGAGGGACTGAAGCTTTCTTT
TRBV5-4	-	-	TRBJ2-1	CASSLQGGNEQFF	TGTGCCAGCAGCTTGCAGGGTGGTAATGAGCAGTTCTTC
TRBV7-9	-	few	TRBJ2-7	CASRAGRSYEQYF	TGTGCCAGCAGGGCAGGGAGGTCCTACGAGCAGTACTTC
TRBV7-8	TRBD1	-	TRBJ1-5	CASSFMGQGSQPQHF	TGTGCCAGCAGCTTTATGGGACAGGGGTCTCAGCCCCAGCATTTT
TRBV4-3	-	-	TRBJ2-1	CASSQDRGGDYNEQFF	TGCGCCAGCAGCCAAGATCGGGGCGGGGACTACAATGAGCAGTTCTTC
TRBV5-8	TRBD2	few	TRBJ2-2	CASSGGLAGTGELFF	TGTGCCAGCAGCGGGGGACTAGCGGGCACCGGGGAGCTGTTTTTT
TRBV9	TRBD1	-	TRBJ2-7	CASSSRDRGFDEQYF	TGTGCCAGCAGCTCCCGGGACAGGGGTTTCGACGAGCAGTACTTC
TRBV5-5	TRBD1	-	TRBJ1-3	CASSFRTGDGNTIYF	TGTGCCAGCAGCTTCCGGACAGGGGACGGAAACACCATATATTTT
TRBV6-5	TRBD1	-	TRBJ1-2	CASSYSQGGAYGYTF	TGTGCCAGCAGTTACTCACAGGGGGGAGCCTATGGCTACACCTTC
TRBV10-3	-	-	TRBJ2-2	CAISSMRGELFF	TGTGCCATCAGTAGCATGAGGGGGGAGCTGTTTTTT
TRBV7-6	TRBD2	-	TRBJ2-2	CASSLAGREGTGELFF	TGTGCCAGCAGCTTAGCTGGCAGGGAGGGAACCGGGGAGCTGTTTTTT
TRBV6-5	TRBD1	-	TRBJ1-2	CASSYSWGQINYGYTF	TGTGCCAGCAGTTACTCTTGGGGACAGATAAACTATGGCTACACCTTC
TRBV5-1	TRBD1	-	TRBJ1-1	CASSEAGGGTEAFF	TGCGCCAGCAGCGAAGCAGGGGGCGGTACTGAAGCTTTCTTT
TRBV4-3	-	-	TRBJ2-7	CASSQTAASYEQYF	TGCGCCAGCAGCCAAACAGCCGCCTCCTACGAGCAGTACTTC
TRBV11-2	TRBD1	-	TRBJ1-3	CASSLDRAAGNTIYF	TGTGCCAGCAGCTTGGACAGGGCAGCTGGAAACACCATATATTTT
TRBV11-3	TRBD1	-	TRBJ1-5	CASSLVVRGWRNQPQHF	TGTGCCAGCAGCTTAGTCGTCAGGGGGTGGAGGAATCAGCCCCAGCATTTT
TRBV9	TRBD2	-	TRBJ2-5	CASSPWGGETQYF	TGTGCCAGCAGCCCCTGGGGGGGAGAGACCCAGTACTTC
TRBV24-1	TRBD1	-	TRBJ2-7	CATSDRDRGFHEQYF	TGTGCCACCAGTGATCGAGACAGGGGTTTCCACGAGCAGTACTTC
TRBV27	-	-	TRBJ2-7	CASSLSGTGIRSYEQYF	TGTGCCAGCAGTTTATCGGGAACCGGGATCAGATCCTACGAGCAGTACTTC
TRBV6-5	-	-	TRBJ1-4	CASSPGDRTNEKLFF	TGTGCCAGCAGCCCCGGGGATCGAACTAATGAAAAACTGTTTTTT
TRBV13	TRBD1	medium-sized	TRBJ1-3	CASSPRTGISGNTIYF	TGTGCCAGCAGCCCTCGGACAGGGATCTCTGGAAACACCATATATTTT